A selection of T cell receptor beta chains follows, all from one sample in a study of blood T cell repertoires in COVID-19. The data were produced by immunoSEQ multiplex PCR, yet TCRdb's version contains in-frame clones alone and is incomplete. Seen here are 150,000 to 200,000 clones, 88% observed once, and the top ten hold 4% to 5%. Material: peripheral blood. The receptors here all came from a woman aged 25-40 years with acute or convalescent COVID-19. Each CDR3 is given with its conserved first and last residue. Each record gives: J gene, D gene, clone size, V gene, CDR3 protein, CDR3 DNA. The D gene is left open where the match is weak. Only some rows state a clone size, as once, few, many or a class for expanded clones.

J: TRBJ1-1
D: -
size: -
V: TRBV6-5
CDR3: CASSYSSSGFSTEAFF
DNA: TGTGCCAGCAGTTACTCGAGTTCAGGGTTTAGCACTGAAGCTTTCTTT

J: TRBJ2-1
D: -
size: -
V: TRBV12-3/TRBV12-4
CDR3: CASIGALMRQFF
DNA: TGTGCCAGCATTGGAGCGCTAATGAGGCAGTTCTTC

J: TRBJ1-1
D: TRBD1
size: -
V: TRBV2
CDR3: CASGQGPEAFF
DNA: TGTGCCAGCGGACAGGGCCCTGAAGCTTTCTTT

J: TRBJ1-4
D: -
size: few
V: TRBV30
CDR3: CAWTGTIAGKLFF
DNA: TGTGCCTGGACTGGGACAATCGCCGGAAAACTGTTTTTT

J: TRBJ1-1
D: TRBD1
size: -
V: TRBV5-5
CDR3: CASSWRQGNAEAFF
DNA: TGTGCCAGCAGCTGGAGACAGGGGAACGCTGAAGCTTTCTTT

J: TRBJ2-7
D: -
size: -
V: TRBV7-9
CDR3: CASSFSHSHEQYF
DNA: TGTGCCAGCAGCTTCTCACACAGCCACGAGCAGTACTTC

J: TRBJ1-4
D: -
size: -
V: TRBV6-6
CDR3: CASSSVGATNEKLFF
DNA: TGTGCCAGCAGCTCCGTCGGGGCAACTAATGAAAAACTGTTTTTT

J: TRBJ1-1
D: -
size: -
V: TRBV4-1
CDR3: CASGALNTEAFF
DNA: TGCGCCAGCGGGGCTTTGAACACTGAAGCTTTCTTT

J: TRBJ1-4
D: TRBD1
size: many
V: TRBV20-1
CDR3: CSASSSGTGGNEKLFF
DNA: TGCAGTGCTAGTTCATCTGGGACAGGGGGAAATGAAAAACTGTTTTTT

J: TRBJ1-5
D: -
size: -
V: TRBV2
CDR3: CASRGDSNQPQHF
DNA: TGTGCCAGCAGGGGAGATAGCAATCAGCCCCAGCATTTT

J: TRBJ1-5
D: -
size: -
V: TRBV28
CDR3: CASSLRNSNQPQHF
DNA: TGTGCCAGCAGTCTCAGGAATAGCAATCAGCCCCAGCATTTT

J: TRBJ2-7
D: -
size: -
V: TRBV4-2
CDR3: CASSQGGGMDYEQYF
DNA: TGTGCCAGCAGCCAAGGGGGCGGGATGGACTACGAGCAGTACTTC

J: TRBJ1-5
D: -
size: -
V: TRBV28
CDR3: CASSPLGAQHF
DNA: TGTGCCAGCAGCCCCTTGGGAGCCCAGCATTTT

J: TRBJ2-1
D: TRBD2
size: once
V: TRBV28
CDR3: CANSGLAGGGEQFF
DNA: TGTGCCAATTCGGGACTAGCGGGTGGCGGTGAGCAGTTCTTC

J: TRBJ1-2
D: -
size: -
V: TRBV29-1
CDR3: CSVKERRRYYGYTF
DNA: TGCAGCGTTAAAGAGAGGAGACGTTACTATGGCTACACCTTC

J: TRBJ1-5
D: -
size: once
V: TRBV15
CDR3: CATSRDLVPLDPQHF
DNA: TGTGCCACCAGCAGAGATCTAGTCCCCCTCGATCCCCAGCATTTT

J: TRBJ2-7
D: -
size: -
V: TRBV27
CDR3: CASSLHRNTYEQYF
DNA: TGTGCCAGCAGTTTACATCGTAACACCTACGAGCAGTACTTC

J: TRBJ2-1
D: -
size: -
V: TRBV7-6
CDR3: CASSLMIGGGLAEQFF
DNA: TGTGCCAGCAGCTTAATGATAGGCGGAGGTTTAGCAGAGCAGTTCTTC

J: TRBJ2-3
D: TRBD2
size: -
V: TRBV27
CDR3: CASSGPGRDTQYF
DNA: TGTGCCAGCAGTGGCCCCGGGAGGGATACGCAGTATTTT

J: TRBJ1-4
D: -
size: -
V: TRBV28
CDR3: CASSLGQDATNEKLFF
DNA: TGTGCCAGCAGTTTGGGGCAAGACGCAACTAATGAAAAACTGTTTTTT

J: TRBJ2-3
D: TRBD2
size: -
V: TRBV9
CDR3: CASGIAGGTDTQYF
DNA: TGTGCCAGCGGGATAGCGGGAGGCACAGATACGCAGTATTTT

J: TRBJ2-1
D: TRBD2
size: -
V: TRBV28
CDR3: CASTRDYYNEQFF
DNA: TGTGCCAGCACCCGGGACTACTACAATGAGCAGTTCTTC

J: TRBJ1-1
D: -
size: once
V: TRBV29-1
CDR3: CSVVGTPGMNTEAFF
DNA: TGCAGCGTTGTCGGCACTCCGGGGATGAACACTGAAGCTTTCTTT

J: TRBJ1-4
D: -
size: -
V: TRBV5-1
CDR3: CASSLTGRNEKLFF
DNA: TGCGCCAGCAGCTTGACAGGACGTAATGAAAAACTGTTTTTT

J: TRBJ1-5
D: -
size: few
V: TRBV2
CDR3: CASSPGNSRQPQHF
DNA: TGTGCCAGCAGTCCCGGAAACAGCCGCCAGCCCCAGCATTTT